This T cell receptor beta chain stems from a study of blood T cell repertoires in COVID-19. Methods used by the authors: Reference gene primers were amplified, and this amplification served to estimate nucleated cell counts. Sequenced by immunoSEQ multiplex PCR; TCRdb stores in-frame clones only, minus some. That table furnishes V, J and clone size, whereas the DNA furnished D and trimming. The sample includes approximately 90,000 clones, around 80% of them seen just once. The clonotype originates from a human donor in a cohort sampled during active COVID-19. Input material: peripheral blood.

CDR3 DNA: TGCGCCAGCAGCCAAGTTGCGGCAACTAATGAAAAACTGTTTTTT. Translation: CASSQVAATNEKLFF. J is TRBJ1-4 and V is TRBV4-1; no clear D. Trimming cost V 1 base and J 0 bases, with 6 bases left between them. This CDR3 contains 15 residues. Germline V CDR1 and CDR2: MGHRA, YSYEKL.